The rows below give T cell receptor beta chains drawn from one sample of a study of STAT5B mutations in CD4+ large granular lymphocyte leukemia. Produced via immunoSEQ multiplex PCR; TCRdb's table is partial and in-frame only. Seen here are approximately 2,000 clones, 65% to 85% observed once, and the top ten hold under 2.5%. The sample taken for sequencing was PBMCs. The origin of the receptors is a woman in her seventies with CD4+ T-cell large granular lymphocyte leukemia. CDR3s include the opening cysteine and the closing phenylalanine or tryptophan. Each record gives: J gene, V gene, CDR3 length, D gene, clone size, CDR3 protein, CDR3 DNA. A D gene is named only where the DNA matches it firmly. Part of the rows lack a size; the others show once, few, many or a class for expanded clones.

>TRBJ2-5|TRBV19|14|NA|NA
CASSNQVARETQYF
TGTGCCAGTAGTAATCAGGTGGCAAGAGAGACCCAGTACTTC
>TRBJ1-2|TRBV18|13|NA|NA
CASSSTDLYGYTF
TGTGCCAGCTCAAGTACAGACCTCTATGGCTACACCTTC
>TRBJ2-1|TRBV6-5|15|NA|NA
CASSYDPAQGNEQFF
TGTGCCAGCAGTTACGATCCAGCCCAGGGAAATGAGCAGTTCTTC
>TRBJ1-5|TRBV28|15|NA|NA
CASSPTGMGNQPQHF
TGTGCCAGCAGCCCTACCGGGATGGGCAATCAGCCCCAGCATTTT
>TRBJ2-1|TRBV5-4|13|NA|NA
CASSGLRVNEQFF
TGTGCCAGCAGCGGGTTGCGGGTAAATGAGCAGTTCTTC
>TRBJ2-7|TRBV7-3|15|TRBD1|NA
CASRERTGSGDEQYF
TGTGCCAGCAGGGAACGGACAGGGAGTGGAGACGAGCAGTACTTC
>TRBJ1-3|TRBV6-1|14|NA|NA
CASSVNLSGNTIYF
TGTGCCAGCAGTGTCAATTTGTCTGGAAACACCATATATTTT
>TRBJ1-3|TRBV13|14|TRBD1|NA
CASSLGTGGNTIYF
TGTGCCAGCAGCCTTGGGACAGGAGGAAACACCATATATTTT
>TRBJ1-1|TRBV27|12|NA|NA
CASIKWGGEAFF
TGTGCCAGCATCAAATGGGGGGGTGAAGCTTTCTTT
>TRBJ2-7|TRBV9|14|TRBD2|NA
CASSPPVRGYEQYF
TGTGCCAGCAGCCCCCCCGTGCGGGGGTACGAGCAGTACTTC
>TRBJ1-4|TRBV2|14|NA|NA
CADVQISTNEKLFF
TGTGCCGACGTCCAAATCTCAACTAATGAAAAACTGTTTTTT
>TRBJ2-2|TRBV10-2|15|TRBD2|NA
CASRGGLAGAGELFF
TGCGCCAGCAGAGGGGGGCTAGCGGGGGCCGGGGAGCTGTTTTTT
>TRBJ1-2|TRBV29-1|15|NA|NA
CSVGDSSPVFYGYTF
TGCAGCGTTGGAGACAGCTCCCCGGTATTCTATGGCTACACCTTC
>TRBJ2-5|TRBV2|15|TRBD2|NA
CASRGTSGSGETQYF
TGTGCCAGCAGGGGAACTAGCGGGAGTGGGGAGACCCAGTACTTC
>TRBJ1-5|TRBV7-8|16|NA|NA
CASSPSARDSNQPQHF
TGTGCCAGCAGCCCGAGCGCCAGGGATAGCAATCAGCCCCAGCATTTT
>TRBJ2-5|TRBV5-6|14|NA|NA
CASSLDSRPETQYF
TGTGCCAGCAGCTTGGATTCTCGCCCGGAGACCCAGTACTTC
>TRBJ2-2|TRBV2|14|NA|NA
CASGVGSDTGELFF
TGTGCCAGTGGGGTTGGGTCGGACACCGGGGAGCTGTTTTTT
>TRBJ1-1|TRBV7-9|13|NA|few
CASSSAEGTEAFF
TGTGCCAGCAGCTCCGCCGAGGGCACTGAAGCTTTCTTT
>TRBJ2-1|TRBV9|17|NA|NA
CASSVVGRGSSYNEQFF
TGTGCCAGCAGCGTAGTGGGGCGGGGAAGCTCCTACAATGAGCAGTTCTTC
>TRBJ1-3|TRBV5-1|15|TRBD1|NA
CASTKGQGAGNTIYF
TGCGCCAGCACGAAGGGACAGGGGGCCGGAAACACCATATATTTT
>TRBJ1-4|TRBV4-3|16|NA|NA
CASSQEADLTNEKLFF
TGCGCCAGCAGCCAGGAGGCCGATCTTACTAATGAAAAACTGTTTTTT
>TRBJ2-2|TRBV5-8|15|NA|NA
CASSLDQGFTGELFF
TGTGCCAGCAGCTTGGACCAGGGTTTCACCGGGGAGCTGTTTTTT
>TRBJ2-7|TRBV7-9|14|NA|once
CASSHRDRNYEQYF
TGTGCCAGCAGCCACCGGGACCGAAACTACGAGCAGTACTTC
>TRBJ2-1|TRBV9|14|NA|NA
CASSSATLLDEQFF
TGTGCCAGCAGCTCAGCAACTCTCTTGGATGAGCAGTTCTTC
>TRBJ1-2|TRBV19|16|NA|NA
CASSMGATGANYGYTF
TGTGCCAGTAGTATGGGTGCGACGGGGGCTAACTATGGCTACACCTTC
>TRBJ2-2|TRBV19|15|TRBD1|NA
CATKRDRSDTGELFF
TGTGCCACCAAAAGGGACAGGAGTGACACCGGGGAGCTGTTTTTT
>TRBJ2-5|TRBV19|15|NA|few
CASSIGPGSQETQYF
TGTGCCAGTAGTATCGGACCAGGGAGCCAAGAGACCCAGTACTTC
>TRBJ1-5|TRBV7-9|15|NA|few
CASSPEAGGNQPQHF
TGTGCCAGCAGCCCCGAGGCAGGGGGCAATCAGCCCCAGCATTTT
>TRBJ2-3|TRBV30|11|TRBD1|NA
CAWRGQDTQYF
TGTGCCTGGAGGGGACAGGATACGCAGTATTTT
>TRBJ2-1|TRBV18|15|NA|NA
CASSPYGEGRNEQFF
TGTGCCAGCTCACCATACGGCGAGGGCCGCAATGAGCAGTTCTTC
>TRBJ2-2|TRBV7-8|15|NA|NA
CASSLVPGNTGELFF
TGTGCCAGCAGCTTAGTCCCCGGGAACACCGGGGAGCTGTTTTTT
>TRBJ2-3|TRBV5-6|18|TRBD2|few
CASSSTGTSGSFTDTQYF
TGTGCCAGCAGCTCGACCGGGACTAGCGGGAGCTTCACAGATACGCAGTATTTT
>TRBJ1-1|TRBV14|16|NA|few
CASSHRLLQKNTEAFF
TGTGCCAGCAGCCACCGCCTCCTGCAAAAGAACACTGAAGCTTTCTTT
>TRBJ1-3|TRBV4-2|17|NA|NA
CASSQTRSWTSGNTIYF
TGTGCCAGCAGCCAAACCCGTTCGTGGACCTCTGGAAACACCATATATTTT
>TRBJ1-1|TRBV5-1|13|TRBD1|NA
CASSLGGSTEAFF
TGCGCCAGCAGCTTAGGGGGCTCCACTGAAGCTTTCTTT
>TRBJ2-3|TRBV6-6|16|TRBD2|NA
CASTRLAGGGTDTQYF
TGTGCCAGCACCAGACTAGCGGGAGGCGGGACAGATACGCAGTATTTT
>TRBJ2-2|TRBV5-1|16|NA|NA
CASSLEGGPVTGELFF
TGCGCCAGCAGCTTGGAGGGGGGACCCGTCACCGGGGAGCTGTTTTTT
>TRBJ1-2|TRBV11-1|18|NA|NA
CASSLPSVGGGADYGYTF
TGTGCCAGCAGCTTGCCGTCTGTGGGCGGGGGCGCGGACTATGGCTACACCTTC
>TRBJ1-1|TRBV6-1|13|TRBD1|NA
CASTPTGGAEAFF
TGTGCCAGCACCCCTACAGGGGGAGCTGAAGCTTTCTTT
>TRBJ1-1|TRBV11-3|12|NA|NA
CASSLESGRAFF
TGTGCCAGCAGCTTAGAGTCCGGTCGGGCTTTCTTT
>TRBJ2-2|TRBV11-2|16|TRBD2|NA
CASSLAGGVNTGELFF
TGTGCCAGCAGCTTAGCGGGGGGGGTGAACACCGGGGAGCTGTTTTTT
>TRBJ2-3|TRBV13|16|TRBD1|NA
CASSLQWTGAGDTQYF
TGTGCCAGCAGCCTACAATGGACAGGGGCAGGAGATACGCAGTATTTT
>TRBJ1-4|TRBV11-2|12|NA|few
CASSLTSEKLFF
TGTGCCAGCAGCCTCACAAGTGAAAAACTGTTTTTT